What follows is one TCR beta chain and its context. This receptor's antigen is unknown. Nothing much larger sits one base from this clone, and base qualities are not available. This entry is derived from a study of blood T cell repertoires in COVID-19 (dated by TCRdb to between 2020 and 2021). At the level of the whole study: Samples covering the acute and convalescent phases of COVID-19 were provided by collaborators in the United States, Italy and Spain. The material from the prospective study consisted of cDNA or gDNA derived from T cells, B-cell-depleted T cells, or PBMCs. Deeply sampled blood TCRbeta repertoires from subjects exposed to, actively infected with, or recovered from COVID-19 were included in the dataset. The repertoires were released in a freely available public database meant as a resource for research on the immune response to SARS-CoV-2. Samples were obtained from the ongoing ImmuneRACE study (first 160 participants) and from over a thousand subjects provided by 6 global collaborators. Sample metadata almost always included a de-identified subject ID, COVID-19 status, age in years and sex. HLA class I and class II types, where available, came from metadata supplied by the sample provider rather than from assay-based typing.

Whole blood was collected in K2EDTA tubes by collaborating institutions according to the institutions' own protocols. For TCRbeta analysis, collaborator samples were shipped as frozen whole blood, as isolated PBMCs, or as DNA extracted from either sample type. TCRbeta CDR3 regions were amplified from genomic DNA by means of the immunoSEQ Assay, a bias-controlled multiplex PCR. The study's own analysis went as follows. Nucleated cell counts per sample were estimated from amplification of reference gene primers within the assay. To quantify the absolute abundance of each unique TCRbeta CDR3 rearrangement, sequence reads were collapsed and filtered. For each sample, productive Simpson clonality was calculated by taking the square root of Simpson's diversity index across productive rearrangements. The immuneACCESS repertoire file appears here via TCRdb, limited to in-frame rearrangements. These files lack a portion of the clones; in checked studies, under half of the deficit traces to unresolved V genes, and the cause of the others is not known. D and trimming were read from the DNA, whereas the V and J calls and clone size are those reported in that table. This sample gives under 15,000 clones in total; 82% of them show up just once. The ten most abundant clones make up 20% to 25% of the sample.

Paper-wide results and their limitations: The quantity of clinical and demographic metadata differed by source and by participant and was supplied without curation.

V is clipped by 2 bases and J by 5 bases, and the sequence between their germline boundaries is 14 bases long. CDR1 and CDR2 are read off the germline V gene as KGHDR and SFDVKD. The CDR3 has 15 amino acids, counting the end cysteine and phenylalanine. The sequence is cut down to CDR3 DNA, 45 bases in frame from base 1. Specimen: peripheral blood. Here the chain combines TRBV24-1 and TRBJ2-5, with TRBD1 as a weak D call on 7 bases. The receptor was isolated from a human donor in a cohort sampled during active COVID-19. The CDR3 here reads CATSDSRDSGETQYF. The DNA sequence is as follows: TGTGCCACCAGTGATTCCCGGGACAGCGGGGAGACCCAGTACTTC.